Listed below are T cell receptor beta chains from one sample, sequenced in a study of T-cell reconstitution after alpha-beta-depleted transplantation in children. TCRdb reprocessed the PCR reads via MiXCR and lists one record per CDR3 protein. The table records hundreds of thousands of distinct CDR3 sequences, 20% to 25% of them present only once. Specimen: PBMCs, mostly from graft donor cells, collected 360 days after TCRalphabeta/CD19-depleted stem cell transplant. The receptors here all came from a boy under two years old who had a stem cell transplant for acute myeloid leukemia, so the T cells may come from the graft donor. CDR3s include the opening cysteine and the closing phenylalanine or tryptophan. The D gene is left open where the match is weak. Clone size appears in some rows only: once, few, many, or a class for an expanded clone.

D: .; size: few; J: TRBJ2-7; V: TRBV5-5; DNA: TGTGCCAGCAGCTTGTGGCAGGGCCCCTACGAGCAGTACTTC; CDR3: CASSLWQGPYEQYF
D: .; size: few; J: TRBJ1-1; V: TRBV6-1; DNA: TGTGCCATCAAACGCGGGGGAATGAACACTGAAGCTTTCTTT; CDR3: CAIKRGGMNTEAFF
D: .; size: once; J: TRBJ2-1; V: TRBV12-3/TRBV12-4; DNA: TGTGCCAGCAGTTTCCGGGTGGCAGGGGATGAGCAGTTCTTC; CDR3: CASSFRVAGDEQFF
D: .; size: few; J: TRBJ1-3; V: TRBV6-5; DNA: TGTGCCAGCAGTTACTCGCGCTCTGGAAACACCATATATTTT; CDR3: CASSYSRSGNTIYF
D: .; size: .; J: TRBJ2-5; V: TRBV18; DNA: TGTGCCAGCTCACCCCCGTCGCTAGGGGCAGAGAGCCAGTACTTC; CDR3: CASSPPSLGAESQYF
D: .; size: .; J: TRBJ2-1; V: TRBV7-2; DNA: TGTGCCAGCAGCTTAGGCGGGGACCGAGCTCTGCAGTTCTTC; CDR3: CASSLGGDRALQFF
D: .; size: few; J: TRBJ2-5; V: TRBV29-1; DNA: TGCAGCGCCGAGGGAGGGACACCGCTGGATGGTGGCCAGTACTTC; CDR3: CSAEGGTPLDGGQYF
D: TRBD2; size: .; J: TRBJ2-3; V: TRBV4-3; DNA: TGCGCCAGCAGCGAGACGGGACTAGCGACAGATACGCAGTATTTT; CDR3: CASSETGLATDTQYF
D: .; size: .; J: TRBJ2-5; V: TRBV20-1; DNA: TGCAGTGCCAGAGGGTCCGCGTTGGGGACCCAGTACTTC; CDR3: CSARGSALGTQYF
D: TRBD1; size: few; J: TRBJ2-5; V: TRBV28; DNA: TGTGCCAGCACTGTGGACAGGGGGCGCGTGGAGACCCAGTACTTC; CDR3: CASTVDRGRVETQYF
D: TRBD2; size: .; J: TRBJ2-3; V: TRBV27; DNA: TGTGCCAGCAGTGCCGGGACTAGGAGTGTCGGCACAGATACGCAGTATTTT; CDR3: CASSAGTRSVGTDTQYF
D: TRBD1; size: many; J: TRBJ2-1; V: TRBV12-3/TRBV12-4; DNA: TGTGCCAGCAGTCCACAGGGGACCTACAATGAGCAGTTCTTC; CDR3: CASSPQGTYNEQFF
D: .; size: many; J: TRBJ2-3; V: TRBV12-3/TRBV12-4; DNA: TGTGCCAGCAGTTTCAGGCTCCAGCGCTCAGATACGCAGTATTTT; CDR3: CASSFRLQRSDTQYF
D: TRBD1; size: .; J: TRBJ2-5; V: TRBV28; DNA: TGTGCCAGCAGTTTAAGCAGGGGGCAAGAGACCCAGTACTTC; CDR3: CASSLSRGQETQYF
D: TRBD2; size: many; J: TRBJ2-5; V: TRBV12-3/TRBV12-4; DNA: TGTGCCAGCAGTTCCCTAGCGGGGGTGGAGACCCAGTACTTC; CDR3: CASSSLAGVETQYF
D: .; size: .; J: TRBJ2-4; V: TRBV29-1; DNA: TGCAGCGTTGAAGTGAGGGGGAGGGGACCCAAAAACATTCAGTACTTC; CDR3: CSVEVRGRGPKNIQYF
D: TRBD1; size: .; J: TRBJ1-3; V: TRBV6-5; DNA: TGTGCCAGCAGTTCGACCGGGACAGGGGGAGACACCATATATTTT; CDR3: CASSSTGTGGDTIYF
D: .; size: .; J: TRBJ2-3; V: TRBV27; DNA: TGTGCCAGCAGCTGGGACGGAAGCACAGATACGCAGTATTTT; CDR3: CASSWDGSTDTQYF
D: .; size: few; J: TRBJ1-1; V: TRBV20-1; DNA: TGCAGTATACGACAGAACACTGAAGCTTTCTTT; CDR3: CSIRQNTEAFF
D: .; size: .; J: TRBJ1-2; V: TRBV11-2; DNA: TGTGCCAGCAGCATAGACTCGACCTCTCGACAGATCTATGGCTACACCTTC; CDR3: CASSIDSTSRQIYGYTF
D: .; size: .; J: TRBJ2-7; V: TRBV27; DNA: TGTGCCAGCAGTCTAAGCCCTGGAGGGGTCTACGAGCAGTACTTC; CDR3: CASSLSPGGVYEQYF
D: TRBD1; size: few; J: TRBJ1-2; V: TRBV20-1; DNA: TGCAGTGCCAGGGGACAGTATAACTATGGCTACACCTTC; CDR3: CSARGQYNYGYTF
D: .; size: .; J: TRBJ2-2; V: TRBV7-9; DNA: TGTGCCAGCAGCGTCCGACTAGGGCACCTAACCGGGGAGCTGTTTTTT; CDR3: CASSVRLGHLTGELFF